Sequencing of this T cell receptor (beta chain) was carried out in a study of shared clonotypes between healthy human individuals. The wider study: CD8 memory received one plate per donor, CD8 naive two, CD4 memory three and CD4 naive three.

None of the donors, who were healthy HIV-negative adults, had recently had acute infections or vaccinations. V gave up 6 bases and J gave up 2 bases, with 11 bases separating them. This CDR3 has 13 residues. Germline loops: CDR1 SGHAT, CDR2 FQNNGV. Method: immunoSEQ multiplex PCR; TCRdb's copy keeps in-frame clones and lacks some. The data hold over 1.4 million clones, with approximately 97% observed a single time. Details on this clone: What it binds is not known.

Whole-study findings and limits: Clonotypes shared by all four sorted-subset donors had higher generation probabilities than non-shared clonotypes.

This receptor was taken from a man younger than 45 in good health. Sequencing used naive CD4+ T cells sorted from blood. As to subset: CD45RA+ positively selected. V usage is TRBV11-2 and J usage is TRBJ2-7; TRBD2 is a possible D gene (6 bases). As DNA, the CDR3 is TGTGCCAGCAGTTGGGAGGCTACCTACGAGCAGTACTTC. Translating gives CASSWEATYEQYF.